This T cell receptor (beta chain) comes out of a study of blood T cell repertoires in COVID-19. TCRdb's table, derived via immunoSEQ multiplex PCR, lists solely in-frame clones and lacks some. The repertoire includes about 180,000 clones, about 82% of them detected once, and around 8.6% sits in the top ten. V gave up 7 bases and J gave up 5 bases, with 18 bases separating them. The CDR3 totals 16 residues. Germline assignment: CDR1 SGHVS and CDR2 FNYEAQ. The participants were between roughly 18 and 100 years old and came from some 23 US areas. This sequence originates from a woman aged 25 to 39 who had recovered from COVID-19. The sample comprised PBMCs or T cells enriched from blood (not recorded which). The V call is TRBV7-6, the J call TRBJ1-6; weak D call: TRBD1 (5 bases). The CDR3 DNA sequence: TGTGCCAGCACCATTCAGGGTGGGCAGAATAATTCACCCCTCCACTTT. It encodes CASTIQGGQNNSPLHF.